Listed below are T cell receptor beta chains from one sample, sequenced in a study of Ad26.COV2.S vaccination and SARS-CoV-2 variants. The table came from immunoSEQ multiplex PCR; TCRdb's copy has only in-frame clones and leaves some out. Altogether about 330,000 clones are present, roughly nine tenths being singletons, with the ten largest covering 4.5% to 7%. The input for sequencing was peripheral blood, taken in a trial of Ad26.COV2.S vaccine versus placebo. The source is a person between 18 and 65 years old who received the Ad26.COV2.S COVID-19 vaccine or a placebo. Each CDR3 is given with its conserved first and last residue. A D gene is named only where the DNA matches it firmly. The size of a clone is reported for some rows only, either as once, few or many, or as a class for expanded clones.

size,D,V,J,CDR3,DNA
.,.,TRBV6-1,TRBJ2-7,CASSEGPTYEQYF,TGTGCCAGCAGTGAAGGTCCAACCTACGAGCAGTACTTC
.,.,TRBV3-1/TRBV3-2,TRBJ1-3,CASSQANQGNTIYF,TGTGCCAGCAGCCAAGCGAATCAGGGAAACACCATATATTTT
.,.,TRBV12-3/TRBV12-4,TRBJ1-2,CASSLEAQYGYTF,TGTGCCAGCAGTTTAGAAGCACAGTATGGCTACACCTTC
few,.,TRBV12-3/TRBV12-4,TRBJ2-7,CASSFDSYEQYF,TGTGCCAGCAGTTTCGACAGCTACGAGCAGTACTTC
.,.,TRBV30,TRBJ2-3,CAWGLLTDTQYF,TGTGCCTGGGGCCTACTCACAGATACGCAGTATTTT
.,.,TRBV15,TRBJ2-5,CATSRDLSVVTGTSKGGETQYF,TGTGCCACCAGCAGAGATCTATCGGTCGTCACGGGGACTTCGAAAGGCGGGGAGACCCAGTACTTC
.,TRBD1,TRBV19,TRBJ2-7,CASTQRQGSYEQYF,TGTGCCAGTACACAGCGACAGGGGTCCTACGAGCAGTACTTC
once,.,TRBV5-6,TRBJ1-1,CASSTDPTGAEAFF,TGTGCCAGCAGCACCGACCCCACGGGGGCTGAAGCTTTCTTT
.,.,TRBV11-2,TRBJ2-1,CASSLGRVGRYNEQFF,TGTGCCAGCAGCTTAGGTCGAGTGGGGCGGTATAATGAGCAGTTCTTC
once,.,TRBV7-2,TRBJ1-1,CASSLQPTRTEAFF,TGTGCCAGCAGCTTACAACCTACCAGGACTGAAGCTTTCTTT
.,.,TRBV28,TRBJ1-5,CASSFPRTRMNQPQHF,TGTGCCAGCAGTTTTCCTCGGACAAGGATGAATCAGCCCCAGCATTTT
.,TRBD1,TRBV30,TRBJ1-6,CAWSDGQGNSPLHF,TGTGCCTGGAGTGACGGACAGGGTAATTCACCCCTCCACTTT
.,.,TRBV3-1/TRBV3-2,TRBJ1-2,CASSPAGFGGYTF,TGTGCCAGCAGCCCGGCGGGATTTGGTGGCTACACCTTC
.,.,TRBV25-1,TRBJ1-2,CASSVGQGLNGYTF,TGTGCCAGCAGTGTCGGTCAGGGGCTAAATGGCTACACCTTC
.,.,TRBV7-9,TRBJ1-3,CASINGKENYGNTIYF,TGTGCCAGCATCAACGGAAAAGAAAATTATGGAAACACCATATATTTT
.,TRBD2,TRBV4-1,TRBJ2-1,CASSQVGTSGNEQFF,TGCGCCAGCAGCCAAGTGGGAACTAGCGGCAATGAGCAGTTCTTC
.,.,TRBV5-6,TRBJ1-6,CASSLGRYNSPLHF,TGTGCCAGCAGCTTGGGACGGTATAATTCACCCCTCCACTTT
.,TRBD1,TRBV29-1,TRBJ1-4,CSVGKGQDNEKLFF,TGCAGCGTTGGAAAAGGACAGGATAATGAAAAACTGTTTTTT
.,.,TRBV3-1/TRBV3-2,TRBJ1-1,CASSHMNTEAFF,TGTGCCAGCAGCCATATGAACACTGAAGCTTTCTTT
.,TRBD2,TRBV19,TRBJ2-1,CASSMSGSNEQFF,TGTGCCAGTAGTATGAGCGGGAGCAATGAGCAGTTCTTC
.,TRBD1,TRBV3-1/TRBV3-2,TRBJ1-2,CASSQHDRVPNYGYTF,TGTGCCAGCAGCCAGCACGACAGGGTTCCTAACTATGGCTACACCTTC
.,TRBD1,TRBV19,TRBJ2-2,CASHIRGRGTGELFF,TGTGCCAGTCATATCAGGGGGCGCGGGACCGGGGAGCTGTTTTTT
.,.,TRBV19,TRBJ1-1,CASSTQGGNTEAFF,TGTGCCAGTAGTACCCAAGGAGGGAACACTGAAGCTTTCTTT
.,.,TRBV12-3/TRBV12-4,TRBJ1-1,CASQPSFARAFF,TGTGCCAGCCAGCCCTCCTTCGCGCGAGCTTTCTTT
.,TRBD1,TRBV20-1,TRBJ1-5,CSASKAGGMVGQPQHF,TGCAGTGCTAGTAAGGCAGGGGGCATGGTCGGTCAGCCCCAGCATTTT
.,TRBD2,TRBV5-1,TRBJ2-7,CASSRSSGGASEQYF,TGCGCCAGCAGTCGATCTAGCGGGGGGGCCTCCGAGCAGTACTTC
.,.,TRBV7-8,TRBJ2-5,CASSHLRVGGTQYF,TGTGCCAGCAGCCACCTTCGGGTCGGAGGGACCCAGTACTTC
.,TRBD1,TRBV6-5,TRBJ1-2,CASTYDRVDGYTF,TGTGCCAGCACCTACGACAGGGTTGATGGCTACACCTTC
.,.,TRBV6-5,TRBJ1-6,CASSSRQLSPLHF,TGTGCCAGCAGTTCCCGACAGCTTTCACCCCTCCACTTT
.,TRBD1,TRBV5-1,TRBJ1-2,CASSFGTGELGYTF,TGCGCCAGCAGCTTCGGGACAGGGGAATTGGGCTACACCTTC
few,TRBD2,TRBV19,TRBJ2-2,CASSTKLAGGPPTGELFF,TGTGCCAGTAGCACAAAACTAGCGGGAGGGCCGCCCACCGGGGAGCTGTTTTTT